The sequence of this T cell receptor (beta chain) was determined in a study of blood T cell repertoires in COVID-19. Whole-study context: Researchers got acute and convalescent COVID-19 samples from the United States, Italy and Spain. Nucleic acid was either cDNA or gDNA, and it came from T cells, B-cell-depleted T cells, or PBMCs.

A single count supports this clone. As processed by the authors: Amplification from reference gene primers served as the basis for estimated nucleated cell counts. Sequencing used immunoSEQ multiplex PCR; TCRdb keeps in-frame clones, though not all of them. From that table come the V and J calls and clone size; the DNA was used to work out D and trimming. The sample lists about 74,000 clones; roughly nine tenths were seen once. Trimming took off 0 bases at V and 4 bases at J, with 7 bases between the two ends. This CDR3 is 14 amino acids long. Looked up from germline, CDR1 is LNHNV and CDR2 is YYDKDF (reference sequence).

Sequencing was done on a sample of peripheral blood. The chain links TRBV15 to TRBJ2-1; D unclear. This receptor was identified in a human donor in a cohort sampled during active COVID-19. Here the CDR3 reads CATSRDREYNEQFF. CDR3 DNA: TGTGCCACCAGCAGAGATCGAGAGTACAATGAGCAGTTCTTC.